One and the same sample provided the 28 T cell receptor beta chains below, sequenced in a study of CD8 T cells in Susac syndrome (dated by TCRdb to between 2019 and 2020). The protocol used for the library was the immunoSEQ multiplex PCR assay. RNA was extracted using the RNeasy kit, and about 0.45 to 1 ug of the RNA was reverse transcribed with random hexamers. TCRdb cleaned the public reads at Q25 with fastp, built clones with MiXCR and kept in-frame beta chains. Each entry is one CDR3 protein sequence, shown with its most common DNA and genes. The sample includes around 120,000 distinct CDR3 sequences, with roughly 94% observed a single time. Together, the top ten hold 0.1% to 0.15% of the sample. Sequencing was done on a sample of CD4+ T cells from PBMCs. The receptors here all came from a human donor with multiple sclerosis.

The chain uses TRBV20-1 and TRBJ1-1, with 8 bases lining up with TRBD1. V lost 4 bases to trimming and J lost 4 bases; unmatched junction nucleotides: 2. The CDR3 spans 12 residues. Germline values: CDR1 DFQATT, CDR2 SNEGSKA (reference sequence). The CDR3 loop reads CSAKQGGTEAFF. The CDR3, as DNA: TGCAGTGCTAAACAGGGGGGCACTGAAGCTTTCTTT.

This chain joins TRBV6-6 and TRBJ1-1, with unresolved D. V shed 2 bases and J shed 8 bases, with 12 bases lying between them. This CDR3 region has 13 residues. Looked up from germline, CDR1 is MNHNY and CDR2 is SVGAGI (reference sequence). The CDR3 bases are TGTGCCAGCAGTTACATTAGGGTGGGAGAAGCTTTCTTT. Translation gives CASSYIRVGEAFF.

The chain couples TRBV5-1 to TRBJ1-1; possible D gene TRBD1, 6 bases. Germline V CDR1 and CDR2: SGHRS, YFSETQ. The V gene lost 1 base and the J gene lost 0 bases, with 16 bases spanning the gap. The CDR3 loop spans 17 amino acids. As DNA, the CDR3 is TGCGCCAGCAGCTTGCGGGGCCACAGGGCGCTGAACACTGAAGCTTTCTTT. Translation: CASSLRGHRALNTEAFF.

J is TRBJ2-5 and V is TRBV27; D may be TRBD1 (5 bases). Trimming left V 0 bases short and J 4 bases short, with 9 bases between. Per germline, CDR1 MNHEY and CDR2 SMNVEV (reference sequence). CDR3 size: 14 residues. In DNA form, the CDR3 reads TGTGCCAGCAGTTTATCTGCGACAGTAGAGACCCAGTACTTC. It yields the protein CASSLSATVETQYF.

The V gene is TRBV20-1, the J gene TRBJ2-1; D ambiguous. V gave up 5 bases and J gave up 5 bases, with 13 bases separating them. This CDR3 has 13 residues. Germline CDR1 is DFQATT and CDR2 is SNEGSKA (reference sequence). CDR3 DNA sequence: TGCAGTGCTCCCATGCAAAGGCACAATGAGCAGTTCTTC. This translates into CSAPMQRHNEQFF.

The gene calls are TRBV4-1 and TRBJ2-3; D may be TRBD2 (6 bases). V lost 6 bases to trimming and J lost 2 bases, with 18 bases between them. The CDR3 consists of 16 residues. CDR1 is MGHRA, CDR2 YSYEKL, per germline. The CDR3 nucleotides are TGCGCCAGCAGTCATCGGGACTCTTTACTCACAGATACGCAGTATTTT. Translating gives CASSHRDSLLTDTQYF.

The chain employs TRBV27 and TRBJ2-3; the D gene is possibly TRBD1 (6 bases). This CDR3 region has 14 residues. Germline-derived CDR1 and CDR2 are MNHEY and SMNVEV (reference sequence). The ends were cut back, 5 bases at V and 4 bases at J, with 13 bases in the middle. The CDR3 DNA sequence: TGTGCCAGCAGTCCAACAGGGTACGCAGATACGCAGTATTTT. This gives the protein CASSPTGYADTQYF.

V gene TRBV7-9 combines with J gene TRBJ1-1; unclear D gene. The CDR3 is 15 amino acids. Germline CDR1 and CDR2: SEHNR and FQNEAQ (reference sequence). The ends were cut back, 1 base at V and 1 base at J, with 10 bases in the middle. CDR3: CASSLGPLRNTEAFF. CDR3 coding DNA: TGTGCCAGCAGCTTAGGCCCCCTTCGGAACACTGAAGCTTTCTTT.

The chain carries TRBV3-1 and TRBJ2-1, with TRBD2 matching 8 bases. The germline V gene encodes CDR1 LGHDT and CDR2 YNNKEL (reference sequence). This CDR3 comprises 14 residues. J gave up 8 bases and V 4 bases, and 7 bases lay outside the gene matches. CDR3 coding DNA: TGTGCCAGCAGCCGTTGGACTAGCAGCGATGAGCAGTTCTTC. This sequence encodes CASSRWTSSDEQFF.

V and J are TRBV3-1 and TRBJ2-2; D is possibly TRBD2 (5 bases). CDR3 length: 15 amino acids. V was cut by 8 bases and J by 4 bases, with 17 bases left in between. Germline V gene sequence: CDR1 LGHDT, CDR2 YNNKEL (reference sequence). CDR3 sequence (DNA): TGTGCCAGCCTCCCTGAGGGAGAGGGCACCGGGGAGCTGTTTTTT. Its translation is CASLPEGEGTGELFF.

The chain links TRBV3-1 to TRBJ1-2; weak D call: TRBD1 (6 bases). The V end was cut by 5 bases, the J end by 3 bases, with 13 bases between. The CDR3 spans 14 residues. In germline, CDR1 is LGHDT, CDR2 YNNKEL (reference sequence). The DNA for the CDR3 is TGTGCCAGCAGCTTACGGACAGATTACTATGGCTACACCTTC. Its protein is CASSLRTDYYGYTF.

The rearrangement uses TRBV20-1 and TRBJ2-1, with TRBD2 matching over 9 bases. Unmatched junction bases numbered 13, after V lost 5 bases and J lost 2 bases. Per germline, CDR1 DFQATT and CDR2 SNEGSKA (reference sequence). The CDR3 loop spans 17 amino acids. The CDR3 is CSARLLAGVRPYNEQFF. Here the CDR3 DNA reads TGCAGTGCTCGACTCTTAGCGGGAGTTCGACCCTACAATGAGCAGTTCTTC.

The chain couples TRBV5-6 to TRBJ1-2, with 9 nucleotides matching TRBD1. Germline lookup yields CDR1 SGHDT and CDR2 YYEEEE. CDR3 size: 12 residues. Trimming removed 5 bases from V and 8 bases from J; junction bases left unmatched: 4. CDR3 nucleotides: TGTGCCAGCAGGCGGACAGGGGAAGGCTACACCTTC. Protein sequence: CASRRTGEGYTF.

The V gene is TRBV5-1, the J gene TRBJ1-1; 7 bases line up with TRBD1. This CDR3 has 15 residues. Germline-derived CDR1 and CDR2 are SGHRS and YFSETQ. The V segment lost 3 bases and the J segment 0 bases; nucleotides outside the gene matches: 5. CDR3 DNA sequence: TGCGCCAGCAGCTACCAACAGGGGATGAACACTGAAGCTTTCTTT. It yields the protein CASSYQQGMNTEAFF. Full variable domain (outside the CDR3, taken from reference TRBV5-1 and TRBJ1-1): KAGVTQTPRYLIKTRGQQVTLSCSPISGHRSVSWYQQTPGQGLQFLFEYFSETQRNKGNFPGRFSGRQFSNSRSEMNVSTLELGDSALYLCASSYQQGMNTEAFFGQGTRLTVV.

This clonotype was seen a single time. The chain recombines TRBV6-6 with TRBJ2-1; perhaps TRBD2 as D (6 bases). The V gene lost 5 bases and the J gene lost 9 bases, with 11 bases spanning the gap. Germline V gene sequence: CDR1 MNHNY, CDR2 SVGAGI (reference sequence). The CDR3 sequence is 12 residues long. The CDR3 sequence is CASSPPAGEQFF. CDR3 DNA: TGTGCCAGCAGTCCTCCAGCGGGTGAGCAGTTCTTC.

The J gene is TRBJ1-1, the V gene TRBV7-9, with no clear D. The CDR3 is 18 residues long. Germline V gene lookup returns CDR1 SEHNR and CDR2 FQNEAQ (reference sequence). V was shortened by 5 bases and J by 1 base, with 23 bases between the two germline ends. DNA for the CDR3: TGTGCCAGCAGCCTGCCTCGGGCCCGTCGGCAGAGGAACACTGAAGCTTTCTTT. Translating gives CASSLPRARRQRNTEAFF.

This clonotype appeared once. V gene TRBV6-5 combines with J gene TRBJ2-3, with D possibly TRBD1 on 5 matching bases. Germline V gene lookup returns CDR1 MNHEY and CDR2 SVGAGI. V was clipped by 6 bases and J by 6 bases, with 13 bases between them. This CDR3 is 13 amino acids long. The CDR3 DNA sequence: TGTGCCAGCAGCCGACCTCCAGGGGATACGCAGTATTTT. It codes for CASSRPPGDTQYF.

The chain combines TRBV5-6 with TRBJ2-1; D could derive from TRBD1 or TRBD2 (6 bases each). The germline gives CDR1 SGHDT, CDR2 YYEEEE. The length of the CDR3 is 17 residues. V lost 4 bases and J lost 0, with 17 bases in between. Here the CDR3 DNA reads TGTGCCAGCAGCCCCGGGGTAGGGGGACTCTCCTACAATGAGCAGTTCTTC. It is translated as CASSPGVGGLSYNEQFF.

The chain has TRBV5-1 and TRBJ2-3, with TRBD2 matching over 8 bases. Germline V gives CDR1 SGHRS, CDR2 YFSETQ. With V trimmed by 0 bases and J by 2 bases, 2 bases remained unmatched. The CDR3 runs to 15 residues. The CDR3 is CASSLGGRSTDTQYF. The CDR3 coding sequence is TGCGCCAGCAGCTTGGGCGGGAGGTCCACAGATACGCAGTATTTT. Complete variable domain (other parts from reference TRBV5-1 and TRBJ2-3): KAGVTQTPRYLIKTRGQQVTLSCSPISGHRSVSWYQQTPGQGLQFLFEYFSETQRNKGNFPGRFSGRQFSNSRSEMNVSTLELGDSALYLCASSLGGRSTDTQYFGPGTRLTVL.

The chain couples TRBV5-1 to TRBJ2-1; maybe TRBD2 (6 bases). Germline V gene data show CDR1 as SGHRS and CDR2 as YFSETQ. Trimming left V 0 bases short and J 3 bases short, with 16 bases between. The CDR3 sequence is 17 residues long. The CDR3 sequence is CASSLVPRLGIYNEQFF. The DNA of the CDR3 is TGCGCCAGCAGCTTGGTCCCTAGACTAGGGATCTACAATGAGCAGTTCTTC.

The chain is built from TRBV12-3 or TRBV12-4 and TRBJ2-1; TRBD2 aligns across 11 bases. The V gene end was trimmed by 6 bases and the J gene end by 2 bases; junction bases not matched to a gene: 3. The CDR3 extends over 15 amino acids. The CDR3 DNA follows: TGTGCCAGCAGAACGACTAGCGGGGCCTACAATGAGCAGTTCTTC. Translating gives CASRTTSGAYNEQFF.

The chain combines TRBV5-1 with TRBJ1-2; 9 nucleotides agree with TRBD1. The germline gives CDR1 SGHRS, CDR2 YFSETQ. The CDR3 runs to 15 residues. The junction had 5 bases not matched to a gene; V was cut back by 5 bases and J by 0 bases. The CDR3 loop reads CASRPQGAANYGYTF. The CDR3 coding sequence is TGCGCCAGCAGACCACAGGGGGCAGCTAACTATGGCTACACCTTC.

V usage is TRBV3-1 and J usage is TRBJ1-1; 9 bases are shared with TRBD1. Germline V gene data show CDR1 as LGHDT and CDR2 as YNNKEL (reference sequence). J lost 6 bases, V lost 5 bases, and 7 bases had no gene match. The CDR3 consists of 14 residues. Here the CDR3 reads CASSIGQGIAEAFF. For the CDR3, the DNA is TGTGCCAGCAGCATCGGACAGGGGATCGCTGAAGCTTTCTTT.

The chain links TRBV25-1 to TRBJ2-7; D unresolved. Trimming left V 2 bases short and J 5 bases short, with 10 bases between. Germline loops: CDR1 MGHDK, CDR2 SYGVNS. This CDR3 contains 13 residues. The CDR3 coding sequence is TGTGCCAGCAGTGAACCCCCTCTGGACGAGCAGTACTTC. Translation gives CASSEPPLDEQYF.

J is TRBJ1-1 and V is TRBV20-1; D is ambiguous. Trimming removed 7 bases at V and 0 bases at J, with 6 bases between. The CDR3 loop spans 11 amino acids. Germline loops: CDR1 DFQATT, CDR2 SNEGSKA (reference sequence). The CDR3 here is CSGRMNTEAFF. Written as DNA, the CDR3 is TGCAGTGGGCGAATGAACACTGAAGCTTTCTTT.

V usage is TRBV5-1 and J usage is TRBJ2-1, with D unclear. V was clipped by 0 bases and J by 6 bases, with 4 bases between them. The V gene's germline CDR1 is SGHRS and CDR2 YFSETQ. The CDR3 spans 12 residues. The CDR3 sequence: CASSLVFNEQFF. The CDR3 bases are TGCGCCAGCAGCTTGGTTTTCAATGAGCAGTTCTTC.

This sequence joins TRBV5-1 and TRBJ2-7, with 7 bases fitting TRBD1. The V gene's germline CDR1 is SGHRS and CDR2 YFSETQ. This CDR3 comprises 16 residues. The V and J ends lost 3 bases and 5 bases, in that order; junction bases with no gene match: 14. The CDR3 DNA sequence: TGCGCCAGCAGCTCACGACAGGGTCCGATTGGCCACGAGCAGTACTTC. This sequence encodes CASSSRQGPIGHEQYF.

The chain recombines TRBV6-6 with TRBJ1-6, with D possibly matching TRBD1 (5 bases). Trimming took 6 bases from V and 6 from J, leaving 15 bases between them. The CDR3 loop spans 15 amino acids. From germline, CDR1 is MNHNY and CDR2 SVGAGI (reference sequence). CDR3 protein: CASSEPGRSNSPLHF. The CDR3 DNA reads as TGTGCCAGCAGCGAGCCGGGACGGAGTAATTCACCCCTCCACTTT.